This T cell receptor beta chain was identified during a study of OX40 agonist ivuxolimab in advanced cancers. Notes on the study in general: Expanded clones were, on average, more numerous in CD8+ T cells than in CD4+.

Assay: immunoSEQ multiplex PCR; the TCRdb copy retains only in-frame clones and omits some. The table lists about 33,000 clones, approximately 80% of them singletons. Remarks on this clone: The antigen is undetermined.

The CDR3 covers 13 residues. Germline V CDR1 and CDR2: SNHLY, FYNNEI. The chain joins TRBV2 to TRBJ2-5; no reliable D call. TRBJ2-7 matches the DNA end more closely, so the J call is doubtful. The origin of this receptor is an adult with an advanced solid tumor such as melanoma, head and neck, liver or kidney cancer. The specimen comprised CD4+ or CD8+ T cells sorted from blood, sampled in a trial of the OX40 agonist ivuxolimab. CDR3 sequence reads: CASSGALVYEQYF. Here the CDR3 DNA reads TGTGCCAGCAGTGGGGCACTGGTATACGAGCAGTACTTC.